Listed here are 28 T cell receptor beta chains from one sample, sequenced in a study of T cell responses to AZD1222 COVID-19 vaccine. Profiling relied on immunoSEQ multiplex PCR, and the TCRdb table lists in-frame clones only, not all of them. Of fewer than 150,000 clones detected, roughly 88% appear once; the ten largest clones hold under 9%. The sequencing used peripheral blood, collected on day 0 of AZD1222 vaccination. The source of these receptors is an adult in good health.

The gene calls are TRBV6-5 and TRBJ1-2, with TRBD1 as a possible D gene (5 bases). The CDR3 length is 14 residues. Germline assignment: CDR1 MNHEY and CDR2 SVGAGI. The V and J ends lost 6 bases and 4 bases respectively, with 15 bases between them. The DNA of the CDR3 is TGTGCCAGCAGCGATCAGGGCCACCTCTATGGCTACACCTTC. Its translation is CASSDQGHLYGYTF.

The J gene is TRBJ1-3, the V gene TRBV30, with D possibly matching TRBD1 (6 bases). Trimming pared 3 bases from V and 1 base from J, leaving 7 bases between. Germline CDR1 and CDR2: GTSNPN and SVGIG (reference sequence). The CDR3 is made up of 13 amino acids. The CDR3 region has the DNA TGTGCCTGGAGCACAGGGTCTGGAAACACCATATATTTT. Protein product: CAWSTGSGNTIYF.

The V and J genes are TRBV18 and TRBJ2-7, with 9 bases matching TRBD1. Germline assignment: CDR1 KGHSH and CDR2 LQKENI. The CDR3 is 15 amino acids. The V and J ends lost 4 bases and 4 bases, in that order; junction bases with no gene match: 8. Here the CDR3 reads CASSLGQGRTYEQYF. The CDR3 DNA is TGTGCCAGCTCACTTGGACAGGGGCGTACATACGAGCAGTACTTC.

This sequence joins TRBV4-1 and TRBJ2-2; no reliable D call. Germline V lookup: CDR1 MGHRA, CDR2 YSYEKL. Trimming stripped 0 bases from V and 6 bases from J, with 8 bases between. The CDR3 loop spans 14 amino acids. Written as DNA, the CDR3 is TGCGCCAGCAGCCAAGATCAGGTACCCGGGGAGCTGTTTTTT. Protein product: CASSQDQVPGELFF.

Only one count was recorded for this clone. The V gene is TRBV5-1, the J gene TRBJ1-4; tentative D call: TRBD1 (5 bases). V shed 5 bases and J shed 8 bases, with 16 bases lying between them. This CDR3 contains 14 residues. Germline CDR1 is SGHRS and CDR2 is YFSETQ. This chain's CDR3 is CASSATGGEEKLFF. In nucleotides, the CDR3 is TGCGCCAGCAGTGCTACTGGGGGAGAGGAAAAACTGTTTTTT.

The chain couples TRBV5-1 to TRBJ2-7, with D perhaps TRBD1 (6 bases). V was cut by 5 bases and J by 2 bases, with 8 bases left in between. Germline V gene sequence: CDR1 SGHRS, CDR2 YFSETQ. The length of the CDR3 is 12 residues. The DNA for the CDR3 is TGCGCCAGCAGACAGGGTACCTACGAGCAGTACTTC. Protein: CASRQGTYEQYF.

The V gene is TRBV3-1 (or the pseudogene TRBV3-2), the J gene TRBJ2-7; 8 bases line up with TRBD2. Germline lookup yields CDR1 LGHDT and CDR2 YNNKEL (reference sequence). V lost 1 base, J lost 7 bases, and 9 bases stayed unmatched. The CDR3 is made up of 15 amino acids. For the CDR3, the DNA is TGTGCCAGCAGCCAAGGGAGCGGGGGAGTCGAGGAGCAGTACTTC. It is translated as CASSQGSGGVEEQYF.

The rearrangement joins TRBV3-1 (or the pseudogene TRBV3-2) to TRBJ1-4; D remains ambiguous. Trimming left V 2 bases short and J 7 bases short, with 8 bases between. The CDR3 runs 13 residues. CDR1 LGHDT and CDR2 YNNKEL come from the germline V gene (reference sequence). The CDR3 DNA reads as TGTGCCAGCAGCCAAAATAGGGCTGAAAAACTGTTTTTT. Its protein is CASSQNRAEKLFF.

This clone was seen a few times. This chain joins TRBV6-1 and TRBJ1-2, with D possibly being TRBD1 (5 bases). Trimming removed 2 bases at V and 4 bases at J, with 8 bases between. The CDR3 is 13 amino acids. CDR1 and CDR2 (germline): MNHNS, SASEGT. CDR3 residues: CASSERGSYGYTF. As DNA, the CDR3 is TGTGCCAGCAGTGAACGGGGCAGCTATGGCTACACCTTC.

The chain uses TRBV28 and TRBJ2-1; 8 nucleotides agree with TRBD1. The CDR3 extends over 14 amino acids. CDR1 and CDR2 from the germline V gene are MDHEN and SYDVKM. V lost 8 bases to trimming and J lost 8 bases; unmatched junction nucleotides: 11. Written as DNA, the CDR3 is TGTGCCAGCTCCCTTCCCCAGGGGGCCGATGAGCAGTTCTTC. It translates to CASSLPQGADEQFF.

The rearrangement links TRBV19 to TRBJ2-7, with D perhaps matching TRBD1 or TRBD2 (5 bases each). The ends were cut back, 5 bases at V and 4 bases at J, with 18 bases in the middle. Germline CDR1 and CDR2: LNHDA and SQIVND (reference sequence). This CDR3 spans 15 amino acids. The CDR3 region has the DNA TGTGCCAGTAGTCCCCCCCGGCAGGGCGGGTACGAGCAGTACTTC. Translating gives CASSPPRQGGYEQYF.

The chain carries TRBV6-5 and TRBJ2-1, with a possible D match to TRBD2 (6 bases). CDR1 is MNHEY and CDR2 is SVGAGI in the germline V gene. The V and J ends lost 6 bases and 6 bases respectively, with 9 bases between them. The length of the CDR3 is 12 residues. DNA for the CDR3: TGTGCCAGCAGCCGTAGCGGCAATGAGCAGTTCTTC. Translating gives CASSRSGNEQFF.

The rearrangement uses TRBV11-2 and TRBJ2-7; D is perhaps TRBD1 (5 bases). Trimming removed 2 bases from V and 4 bases from J, with 15 bases in between. This CDR3 is built from 15 residues. Germline-derived CDR1 and CDR2 are SGHAT and FQNNGV. CDR3 coding DNA: TGTGCCAGCAGCTTAAGAGGACATGAGGTTTACGAGCAGTACTTC. It translates to CASSLRGHEVYEQYF.

This clone has more than one count but fewer than ten. J is TRBJ1-6 and V is TRBV19; TRBD1 aligns across 8 bases. Per germline, CDR1 LNHDA and CDR2 SQIVND (reference sequence). CDR3 length: 14 residues. V shed 5 bases, J shed 5 bases, and the junction held 2 bases outside the gene matches. The CDR3 is CASSWGQDNSPLHF. The DNA of the CDR3 is TGTGCCAGTAGTTGGGGACAGGATAATTCACCCCTCCACTTT.

The V and J genes are TRBV6-5 and TRBJ1-3; D is possibly TRBD1 (5 bases). The CDR3 consists of 15 residues. Germline loops: CDR1 MNHEY, CDR2 SVGAGI. Trimming took 2 bases from V and 4 from J, leaving 12 bases between them. CDR3 region: CASSYMSGRGNTIYF. CDR3 nucleotides: TGTGCCAGCAGTTACATGTCAGGGAGGGGAAACACCATATATTTT.

This clone was seen just once. The V and J genes are TRBV5-1 and TRBJ2-7, with TRBD2 matching over 8 bases. Losses at the gene ends were 4 bases for V and 5 bases for J; bases not matched to a gene: 5. The CDR3 totals 13 residues. CDR1 and CDR2 (germline): SGHRS, YFSETQ. CDR3 region: CASSPGGADEQYF. The CDR3 DNA is TGCGCCAGCAGCCCCGGGGGGGCAGACGAGCAGTACTTC.

The chain links TRBV4-2 to TRBJ1-2; weak D call: TRBD1 (5 bases). CDR1 is LGHNA, CDR2 YNFKEQ, per germline. The V and J ends lost 4 bases and 1 base respectively, with 16 bases between them. The CDR3 runs 16 residues. The CDR3 loop is CASSPRSDRLNYGYTF. CDR3 in DNA: TGTGCCAGCAGCCCTCGTTCCGACAGACTTAACTATGGCTACACCTTC.

V is TRBV18 and J is TRBJ2-7; D call uncertain. CDR3 length equals 15 residues. Looked up from germline, CDR1 is KGHSH and CDR2 is LQKENI. The V gene lost 5 bases and the J gene lost 2 bases, with 16 bases spanning the gap. The CDR3 DNA reads TGTGCCAGCTCAAGAAAGACGGCGAGCCCCTACGAGCAGTACTTC. This encodes CASSRKTASPYEQYF.

The chain has TRBV6-4 and TRBJ2-2; 7 bases agree with TRBD2. Looked up from germline, CDR1 is MRHNA and CDR2 is SNTAGT. CDR3 length equals 15 residues. The DNA for the CDR3 is TGTGCAACAGCAGTCAGTGGGAGGGGCACCGGGGAGCTGTTTTTT. Amino acid sequence: CATAVSGRGTGELFF.

This chain uses TRBV10-2 with TRBJ2-7; D gene ambiguous. This CDR3 is 12 amino acids long. CDR1 and CDR2 from the germline V gene are WSHSY and SAAADI. V lost 1 base to trimming and J lost 3 bases, with 4 bases between them. In DNA form, the CDR3 reads TGCGCCAGCAGTGAGTGGGGCTACGAGCAGTACTTC. The encoded protein is CASSEWGYEQYF.

The chain joins TRBV30 to TRBJ1-5, with TRBD1 identical over 7 bases. With V trimmed by 1 base and J by 3 bases, 6 bases remained unmatched. The CDR3 is made up of 15 amino acids. The germline V gene encodes CDR1 GTSNPN and CDR2 SVGIG (reference sequence). The DNA for the CDR3 is TGTGCCTGGAGTGCACGGGACAGACCCAATCAGCCCCAGCATTTT. Translated, it gives CAWSARDRPNQPQHF.

This CDR3 is CASSQVRVSGANVLTF. CDR3 bases: TGCGCCAGCAGCCAAGTAAGAGTCTCTGGGGCCAACGTCCTGACTTTC. V and J are TRBV4-1 and TRBJ2-6; the D is unclear. The germline CDR1 and CDR2 sequences are MGHRA and YSYEKL. The CDR3 loop spans 16 amino acids. Trimming removed 1 base at V and 0 bases at J, with 7 bases between.

The gene calls are TRBV5-8 and TRBJ2-5; TRBD2 matches 14 bases. J lost 5 bases, V lost 1 base, and 7 bases had no gene match. The CDR3 contains 17 residues. Germline loops: CDR1 SGHTS, CDR2 YDEGEE. The CDR3 reads CASSLSGLAGGGETQYF. The CDR3 nucleotides read TGTGCCAGCAGCTTGAGTGGACTAGCGGGAGGAGGGGAGACCCAGTACTTC.

The J gene is TRBJ1-2, the V gene TRBV30, with 7 bases that match TRBD1. Germline values: CDR1 GTSNPN, CDR2 SVGIG (reference sequence). The CDR3 contains 11 residues. The ends lost 8 bases at V and 4 bases at J; junction bases unmatched: 4. CDR3 amino acids: CAEGAVYGYTF. As DNA, the CDR3 is TGTGCCGAGGGGGCTGTCTATGGCTACACCTTC. The full variable domain, with the rest looked up from reference TRBV30 and TRBJ1-2, is SQTIHQWPATLVQPVGSPLSLECTVEGTSNPNLYWYRQAAGRGLQLLFYSVGIGQISSEVPQNLSASRPQDRQFILSSKKLLLSDSGFYLCAEGAVYGYTFGSGTRLTVV.

The chain is built from TRBV18 and TRBJ2-1; possibly TRBD2 for D (5 bases). Germline loops: CDR1 KGHSH, CDR2 LQKENI. There are 15 residues in the CDR3. The V gene lost 0 bases and the J gene lost 13 bases, with 19 bases spanning the gap. The CDR3 sequence is CASSPPERVLMGQFF. CDR3 DNA: TGTGCCAGCTCACCACCGGAGAGGGTATTAATGGGTCAGTTCTTC.

With respect to this clone: Other DNA sequences in the sample encode the same CDR3. J is TRBJ2-7 and V is TRBV19, with a possible D match to TRBD1 (6 bases). V lost 3 bases, J lost 0 bases, and 9 bases lay in between. There are 14 residues in the CDR3. Germline values: CDR1 LNHDA, CDR2 SQIVND (reference sequence). This CDR3 is CASSIGRGSYEQYF. CDR3 DNA sequence: TGTGCCAGTAGTATCGGCAGGGGCTCCTACGAGCAGTACTTC.

The chain has TRBV30 and TRBJ1-2, with D perhaps matching TRBD1 (5 bases). V lost 3 bases, J lost 3 bases, and 11 bases lay in between. The CDR3 totals 13 residues. CDR1 and CDR2 from the germline V gene are GTSNPN and SVGIG (reference sequence). As DNA, the CDR3 is TGTGCCTGGAGAGCACAGGATTACTATGGCTACACCTTC. Translated: CAWRAQDYYGYTF.

The chain employs TRBV5-4 and TRBJ2-3, with TRBD2 identical over 9 bases. The CDR3 covers 18 residues. Germline V gives CDR1 SGHNT, CDR2 YYREEE (reference sequence). The J segment lost 1 base and the V segment lost 4 bases, leaving 13 bases of the junction unmatched. The CDR3 sequence is CASSPRVLGTSRTDTQYF. The CDR3 nucleotides are TGTGCCAGCAGCCCGCGGGTCCTCGGGACTAGCCGCACAGATACGCAGTATTTT.